Listed below are T cell receptor beta chains from one sample, sequenced in a study of control samples from healthy donors and cancer patients. Profiling relied on immunoSEQ multiplex PCR, and the TCRdb table lists in-frame clones only, not all of them. The sample shows tens of thousands of clones, about four fifths of them seen only once. The sample consisted of blood. Receptor source: a man in his fifties or sixties in good health. Both conserved end residues are part of each CDR3. The D gene is left open where the match is weak. Expanded clones are given a class, and other clones once, few, many or no size at all.

size	V	J	D	CDR3	DNA
once	TRBV13	TRBJ1-4	.	CASSLTAHGADNEKLFF	TGTGCCAGCAGCTTAACCGCCCACGGGGCTGATAATGAAAAACTGTTTTTT
.	TRBV11-2	TRBJ2-1	TRBD2	CASSLGTSGTYYNEQFF	TGTGCCAGCAGCTTAGGGACTAGCGGGACCTACTACAATGAGCAGTTCTTC
once	TRBV18	TRBJ1-1	.	CASSSGQTNTEAFF	TGTGCCAGCTCATCCGGCCAGACGAACACTGAAGCTTTCTTT
.	TRBV9	TRBJ2-1	.	CASSDGGTYNEQFF	TGTGCCAGCAGCGATGGCGGGACCTACAATGAGCAGTTCTTC
few	TRBV5-1	TRBJ2-1	TRBD2	CASSFGTSGDEQFF	TGCGCCAGCAGCTTCGGGACTAGCGGCGATGAGCAGTTCTTC
.	TRBV3-1/TRBV3-2	TRBJ2-4	TRBD1	CASSLMQGVSAKNIQYF	TGTGCCAGCAGCCTTATGCAGGGGGTTTCGGCCAAAAACATTCAGTACTTC
.	TRBV28	TRBJ2-7	TRBD2	CASSLLPSGGSYEQYF	TGTGCCAGCAGTTTATTGCCTAGCGGGGGCTCCTACGAGCAGTACTTC
.	TRBV10-3	TRBJ2-3	.	CAISDGSALRADTQYF	TGTGCCATCAGTGATGGAAGCGCCCTCCGGGCGGATACGCAGTATTTT
.	TRBV30	TRBJ2-2	TRBD1	CAWNEGADTGELFF	TGTGCCTGGAACGAGGGGGCAGACACCGGGGAGCTGTTTTTT
.	TRBV5-1	TRBJ2-7	.	CASSLDPSYEQYF	TGCGCCAGCAGCTTGGATCCCTCCTACGAGCAGTACTTC
.	TRBV7-2	TRBJ2-7	.	CASSSLIDYEQYF	TGTGCCAGCAGCTCCCTAATCGACTACGAGCAGTACTTC
.	TRBV24-1	TRBJ2-3	.	CATSDFSWDGHSTDTQYF	TGTGCCACCAGTGATTTCTCGTGGGACGGACATTCCACAGATACGCAGTATTTT
.	TRBV5-1	TRBJ1-3	.	CASSSRTGDTIYF	TGCGCCAGCAGCTCTCGGACTGGGGACACCATATATTTT
.	TRBV4-1	TRBJ2-3	.	CASSQDAGSTDTQYF	TGCGCCAGCAGCCAAGATGCAGGCAGCACAGATACGCAGTATTTT
few	TRBV11-3	TRBJ2-4	.	CASRRRGDGAKNIQYF	TGTGCCAGCAGACGCAGGGGGGACGGAGCCAAAAACATTCAGTACTTC
.	TRBV27	TRBJ2-7	.	CASSLSYRDEQYF	TGTGCCAGCAGTTTATCGTACAGGGACGAGCAGTACTTC
.	TRBV12-3/TRBV12-4	TRBJ2-5	.	CASSLEGPETQYF	TGTGCCAGCAGTTTGGAGGGACCAGAGACCCAGTACTTC
medium-sized	TRBV4-3	TRBJ2-7	TRBD2	CASSQDEGSGFSYEQYF	TGCGCCAGCAGCCAAGACGAAGGTAGCGGGTTCTCCTACGAGCAGTACTTC
.	TRBV7-9	TRBJ2-1	TRBD2	CASSLPWEREGNEQFF	TGTGCCAGCAGCTTACCCTGGGAGCGGGAGGGAAATGAGCAGTTCTTC
.	TRBV24-1	TRBJ2-3	TRBD2	CATSDRTSGVNTDTQYF	TGTGCCACCAGTGATCGGACTAGCGGAGTTAACACAGATACGCAGTATTTT